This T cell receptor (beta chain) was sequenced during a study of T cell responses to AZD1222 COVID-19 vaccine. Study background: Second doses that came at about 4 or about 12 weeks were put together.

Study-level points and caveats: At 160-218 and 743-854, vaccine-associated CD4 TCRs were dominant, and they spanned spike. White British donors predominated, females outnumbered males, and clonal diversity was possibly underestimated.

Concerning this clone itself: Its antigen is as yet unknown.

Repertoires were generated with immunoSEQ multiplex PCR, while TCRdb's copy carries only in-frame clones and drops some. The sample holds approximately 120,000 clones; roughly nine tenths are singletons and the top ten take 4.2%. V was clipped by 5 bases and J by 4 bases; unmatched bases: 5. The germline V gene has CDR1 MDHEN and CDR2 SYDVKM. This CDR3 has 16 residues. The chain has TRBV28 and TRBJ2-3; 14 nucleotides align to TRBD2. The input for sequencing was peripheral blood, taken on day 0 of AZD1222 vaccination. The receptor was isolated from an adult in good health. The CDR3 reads CASSPTSGRGPDTQYF. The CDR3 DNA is TGTGCCAGCAGTCCGACTAGCGGGAGGGGTCCAGATACGCAGTATTTT.